Listed below are T cell receptor beta chains from one sample, sequenced in a study of radiation and T cells in renal cell carcinoma. Libraries were prepared by immunoSEQ multiplex PCR; TCRdb keeps only in-frame clonotypes and omits some of them. The profile shows 130,000 or so clones, 75% to 90% of them singletons. Sequences were derived from blood, sampled from a patient whose treatment included radiotherapy and nephrectomy. The source is a woman aged 45-60 years with renal cell carcinoma. Each CDR3 is given with its conserved first and last residue. The order of the fields is J gene, V gene, CDR3 protein.

TRBJ2-5 | TRBV30 | CAWSRGGETQYF
TRBJ2-3 | TRBV9 | CASSVGVAGENTDTQYF
TRBJ1-2 | TRBV28 | CASRRMDYTF
TRBJ1-5 | TRBV18 | CASSPPGRDYSNQPQHF
TRBJ2-7 | TRBV6-1 | CASRGTSEQYF
TRBJ1-4 | TRBV7-2 | CASSPQGESEKLFF
TRBJ1-5 | TRBV30 | CAWSGDSRDQPQHF
TRBJ1-4 | TRBV4-3 | CASSQDKGATNEKLFF
TRBJ2-4 | TRBV5-4 | CASSLDSAKNIQYF
TRBJ1-2 | TRBV5-1 | CASSPTGNQGYTF
TRBJ1-5 | TRBV6-6 | CASSSQGNQPQHF
TRBJ1-2 | TRBV28 | CATNEGGYGYTF
TRBJ1-3 | TRBV25-1 | CASSESPGIGGHTIYF
TRBJ1-2 | TRBV30 | CAWSSRLGRGYTF
TRBJ2-7 | TRBV30 | CAWSGDVRSYEQYF
TRBJ2-1 | TRBV5-1 | CASRGSDEQFF
TRBJ1-2 | TRBV7-2 | CASSLERTTNYGYTF
TRBJ1-5 | TRBV19 | CASKDWMGNQPQHF
TRBJ1-5 | TRBV5-5 | CASSPSTVPNQPQHF
TRBJ2-2 | TRBV10-3 | CAITPGTGYSGELFF
TRBJ2-5 | TRBV7-6 | CASSLDYQETQYF
TRBJ2-7 | TRBV18 | CASSHGQGSYEQYF
TRBJ1-1 | TRBV7-9 | CASSSPLNTEAFF
TRBJ2-2 | TRBV7-2 | CASSLGGGGDTGELFF
TRBJ2-7 | TRBV5-6 | CASSLGLDEQYF
TRBJ2-3 | TRBV5-1 | CASSLAVLTDTQYF